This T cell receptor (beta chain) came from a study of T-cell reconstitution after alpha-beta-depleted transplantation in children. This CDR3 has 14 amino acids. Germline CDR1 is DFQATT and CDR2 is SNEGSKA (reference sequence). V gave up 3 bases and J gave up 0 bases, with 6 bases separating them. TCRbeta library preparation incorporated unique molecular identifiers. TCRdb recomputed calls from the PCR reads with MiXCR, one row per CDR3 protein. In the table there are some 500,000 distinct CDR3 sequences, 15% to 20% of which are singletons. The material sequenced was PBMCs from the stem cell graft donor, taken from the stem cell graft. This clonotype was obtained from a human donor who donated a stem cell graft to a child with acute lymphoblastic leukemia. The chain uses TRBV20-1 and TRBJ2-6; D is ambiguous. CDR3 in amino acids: CSASVASGANVLTF. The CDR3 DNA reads TGCAGTGCTAGCGTGGCCTCTGGGGCCAACGTCCTGACTTTC.